A single sample gave rise to the 30 T cell receptor beta chains below, sequenced in a study of PD-1 blockade in mismatch repair-deficient tumors. Assay used: immunoSEQ multiplex PCR; TCRdb lists only in-frame clones, some missing. The table includes 100,000 to 150,000 clones, about 88% detected once. This material consisted of peripheral blood, taken 44 weeks after starting pembrolizumab. The receptors here all came from an adult with mismatch repair-deficient cancer.

CDR3 in DNA: TGTGCCAGCAGCCGGGACGTTGGGGCCATTCAGTACTTC. Amino acids: CASSRDVGAIQYF. The rearrangement links TRBV14 to TRBJ2-4, with D perhaps being TRBD1 or TRBD2 (5 bases each). Between the trimmed V and J ends, which lost 4 bases and 9 bases, there was a span of 13 bases. CDR3 size: 13 residues. Germline V gene sequence: CDR1 SGHDN, CDR2 FVKESK.

This rearrangement joins TRBV27 to TRBJ2-7, with D possibly being TRBD2 (6 bases). Germline loops: CDR1 MNHEY, CDR2 SMNVEV (reference sequence). The V and J ends lost 2 bases and 0 bases respectively, with 14 bases between them. This CDR3 has 16 amino acids. The CDR3 DNA follows: TGTGCCAGCAGTTTAAGTGGCGGGATGGTCTCCTACGAGCAGTACTTC. Residues: CASSLSGGMVSYEQYF.

This CDR3 reads CATRGSGANVLTF. CDR3 in DNA: TGTGCCACTCGAGGATCTGGGGCCAACGTCCTGACTTTC. The gene calls are TRBV10-3 and TRBJ2-6; the D is unclear. The V end was cut by 10 bases, the J end by 1 base, with 8 bases between. The germline V gene has CDR1 ENHRY and CDR2 SYGVKD. The CDR3 loop spans 13 amino acids.

The chain employs TRBV5-4 and TRBJ2-1; tentatively, D is TRBD1 (6 bases). Trimming took 0 bases from V and 3 from J, leaving 13 bases between them. This CDR3 region has 16 residues. Germline V gives CDR1 SGHNT, CDR2 YYREEE (reference sequence). This chain's CDR3 is CASSLGDRPLYNEQFF. The CDR3 coding sequence is TGTGCCAGCAGCTTGGGCGACAGGCCGCTCTACAATGAGCAGTTCTTC.

This chain uses TRBV25-1 with TRBJ2-7; 8 positions match TRBD1. CDR1 and CDR2 (germline): MGHDK, SYGVNS. This CDR3 spans 14 amino acids. V gave up 5 bases and J gave up 3 bases; unmatched junction bases: 6. CDR3 coding DNA: TGTGCCAGCAGTTTAGGACAGGGTCTCTACGAGCAGTACTTC. Residues: CASSLGQGLYEQYF.

This clone was found once. The chain couples TRBV2 to TRBJ2-1, with a possible D match to TRBD1 (5 bases). The length of the CDR3 is 12 residues. The ends were cut back, 6 bases at V and 8 bases at J, with 11 bases in the middle. The V gene's germline CDR1 is SNHLY and CDR2 FYNNEI. This CDR3 reads CASRQQVDEQFF. Here the CDR3 DNA reads TGTGCCAGCAGGCAACAGGTGGATGAGCAGTTCTTC.

This chain joins TRBV6-6 and TRBJ2-5; D not resolved. This CDR3 contains 13 residues. Trimming removed 6 bases from V and 5 bases from J, with 13 bases in between. Per the germline V gene, CDR1 is MNHNY and CDR2 is SVGAGI (reference sequence). The DNA of the CDR3 is TGTGCCAGCAGAATCGGGTCGTGGGAGACCCAGTACTTC. It specifies CASRIGSWETQYF.

J is TRBJ1-2 and V is TRBV5-1; D is undetermined. This CDR3 is built from 19 residues. Germline V gene sequence: CDR1 SGHRS, CDR2 YFSETQ. Trimming shortened V by 0 bases and J by 4 bases, and 25 bases separated the two germline ends. The DNA of the CDR3 is TGCGCCAGCAGCTTGGAACCCGTAATGAACACCTTACCCTTCTATGGCTACACCTTC. The encoded protein is CASSLEPVMNTLPFYGYTF.

The chain has TRBV6-5 and TRBJ2-7; 12 bases match TRBD1. Germline CDR1 reads MNHEY; CDR2 reads SVGAGI. J was trimmed by 5 bases and V by 2 bases; bases with no gene match: 7. The CDR3 totals 16 residues. CDR3 residues: CASSYHGTGGANEQYF. Written as DNA, the CDR3 is TGTGCCAGCAGTTACCATGGGACAGGGGGCGCGAACGAGCAGTACTTC.

The genes are TRBV13 and TRBJ2-7, with D unresolved. The germline gives CDR1 PRHDT, CDR2 FYEKMQ (reference sequence). The CDR3 has 14 residues. The germline V and J ends were trimmed by 4 bases and 0 bases, with 10 bases remaining between them. In DNA form, the CDR3 reads TGTGCCAGCAGCTATTCCTCAAGCTCCTACGAGCAGTACTTC. Translating gives CASSYSSSSYEQYF.

This chain uses TRBV5-1 with TRBJ2-7, with no clear D. Germline-derived CDR1 and CDR2 are SGHRS and YFSETQ. The germline V and J ends were trimmed by 2 bases and 5 bases, with 11 bases remaining between them. The CDR3 has 13 residues. The CDR3 DNA reads TGCGCCAGCAGCTTTGGTACCTACGACGAGCAGTACTTC. It yields the protein CASSFGTYDEQYF.

V is TRBV6-1 and J is TRBJ1-1; D is possibly TRBD1 (6 bases). The CDR3 runs 12 residues. Trimming took off 7 bases at V and 0 bases at J, with 6 bases between the two ends. Germline CDR1 MNHNS, CDR2 SASEGT. CDR3 amino acids: CASNRVNTEAFF. The CDR3 nucleotides read TGTGCCAGCAACAGGGTGAACACTGAAGCTTTCTTT.

The chain uses TRBV10-2 and TRBJ2-3, with 7 bases aligning to TRBD2. Germline V gene lookup returns CDR1 WSHSY and CDR2 SAAADI. The CDR3 length is 13 residues. The junction had 3 bases not matched to a gene; V was cut back by 4 bases and J by 5 bases. The CDR3: CASSGREIDTQYF. In DNA, the CDR3 is TGCGCCAGCAGTGGGCGGGAGATAGATACGCAGTATTTT.

The J gene is TRBJ2-7, the V gene TRBV5-1; D unclear. CDR3 size: 15 residues. Germline CDR1 reads SGHRS; CDR2 reads YFSETQ. Trimming cost V 0 bases and J 1 base, with 11 bases left between them. For the CDR3, the DNA is TGCGCCAGCAGCTTGGTCCCTGGGCAGTCCTACGAGCAGTACTTC. Residues: CASSLVPGQSYEQYF.

This sequence joins TRBV9 and TRBJ2-2, with TRBD2 as a possible D gene (6 bases). From germline, CDR1 is SGDLS and CDR2 YYNGEE. The V end was cut by 1 base, the J end by 0 bases, with 10 bases between. This CDR3 comprises 16 residues. In DNA, the CDR3 is TGTGCCAGCAGCGTAACCCTAGCGTCGAACACCGGGGAGCTGTTTTTT. Translated, it gives CASSVTLASNTGELFF. Using reference TRBV9 and TRBJ2-2 for the parts outside the CDR3, the full variable domain is DSGVTQTPKHLITATGQRVTLRCSPRSGDLSVYWYQQSLDQGLQFLIQYYNGEERAKGNILERFSAQQFPDLHSELNLSSLELGDSALYFCASSVTLASNTGELFFGEGSRLTVL.

The chain is built from TRBV6-5 and TRBJ1-4, with a weak D call TRBD1 (5 bases). The germline gives CDR1 MNHEY, CDR2 SVGAGI. Trimming took off 6 bases at V and 5 bases at J, with 10 bases between the two ends. The CDR3 has 13 residues. Written as DNA, the CDR3 is TGTGCCAGCAGCCTTCGGGGGAATGAAAAACTGTTTTTT. Translated: CASSLRGNEKLFF.

The rearrangement uses TRBV27 and TRBJ2-6; tentatively, D is TRBD2 (6 bases). V lost 4 bases to trimming and J lost 2 bases, with 6 bases between them. CDR3 length: 14 residues. In germline, CDR1 is MNHEY, CDR2 SMNVEV (reference sequence). The CDR3 reads CASSWGAGANVLTF. The CDR3 DNA sequence: TGTGCCAGCAGTTGGGGGGCTGGGGCCAACGTCCTGACTTTC.

The gene calls are TRBV10-3 and TRBJ2-1, with D possibly being TRBD1 (5 bases). The V gene lost 4 bases and the J gene lost 1 base, with 11 bases spanning the gap. The CDR3 covers 15 residues. Per germline, CDR1 ENHRY and CDR2 SYGVKD. CDR3 sequence reads: CAISGRQPSYNEQFF. Written as DNA, the CDR3 is TGTGCCATCAGTGGGCGACAGCCTTCCTACAATGAGCAGTTCTTC.

This clone was seen only once. The rearrangement joins TRBV6-6 to TRBJ2-5; D is ambiguous. V lost 2 bases, J lost 5 bases, and 12 bases lay in between. The CDR3 sequence is 14 residues long. Germline V gene data show CDR1 as MNHNY and CDR2 as SVGAGI (reference sequence). In DNA form, the CDR3 reads TGTGCCAGCAGTTACCCTCAAAATCCGGAGACCCAGTACTTC. It translates to CASSYPQNPETQYF.

This clone was seen a single time. The rearrangement links TRBV4-2 to TRBJ2-3; 8 bases line up with TRBD2. The germline gives CDR1 LGHNA, CDR2 YNFKEQ. After removal of 0 bases from V and 3 bases from J, the junction contained 20 bases not matched to a gene. The CDR3 is 21 residues long. The CDR3 region has the DNA TGTGCCAGCAGCCAAGAAAGGCTCACTAGCGGTTCGCTACTTGGGACAGATACGCAGTATTTT. It translates to CASSQERLTSGSLLGTDTQYF.

The chain's CDR3 is CASSRQGEGGANVLTF. The CDR3 nucleotides are TGTGCCAGCAGTCGACAGGGGGAAGGTGGGGCCAACGTCCTGACTTTC. The genes are TRBV6-4 and TRBJ2-6, with TRBD1 matching 9 bases. Germline CDR1 reads MRHNA; CDR2 reads SNTAGT. The V gene end was trimmed by 5 bases and the J gene end by 3 bases; junction bases not matched to a gene: 5. CDR3 length: 16 residues.

The rearrangement joins TRBV11-2 to TRBJ2-5; D perhaps matches TRBD1 (6 bases). Trimming left V 8 bases short and J 1 base short, with 20 bases between. Germline values: CDR1 SGHAT, CDR2 FQNNGV. The CDR3 length is 16 residues. For the CDR3, the DNA is TGTGCCAGCTCCAACCGGGACACGAGATTCCAAGAGACCCAGTACTTC. It yields the protein CASSNRDTRFQETQYF.

This clone has just one count. CDR3 amino acids: CASSLEGGSWETQYF. For the CDR3, the DNA is TGTGCCAGCAGCTTAGAGGGAGGGAGCTGGGAGACCCAGTACTTC. The rearrangement joins TRBV7-2 to TRBJ2-5; 7 bases align to TRBD2. The CDR3 runs to 15 residues. With V trimmed by 1 base and J by 5 bases, 7 bases remained unmatched. CDR1 and CDR2 (germline): SGHTA, FQGNSA.

The rearrangement links TRBV29-1 to TRBJ2-3; D may be TRBD2 (5 bases). The V gene lost 0 bases and the J gene lost 3 bases, with 16 bases spanning the gap. CDR1 and CDR2 (germline): SQVTM, ANQGSEA. The CDR3 extends over 16 amino acids. The CDR3 loop is CSVEDPRRGGTDTQYF. CDR3 coding DNA: TGCAGCGTTGAAGATCCCAGGCGAGGAGGTACAGATACGCAGTATTTT.

J is TRBJ1-1 and V is TRBV9; D not certain. V was pared by 0 bases and J by 7 bases, with 10 bases between. Germline-derived CDR1 and CDR2 are SGDLS and YYNGEE. This CDR3 spans 13 amino acids. The CDR3 here is CASSVGGSNEAFF. Written as DNA, the CDR3 is TGTGCCAGCAGCGTAGGTGGATCTAATGAAGCTTTCTTT.

The chain recombines TRBV5-5 with TRBJ2-3; possibly TRBD2 for D (6 bases). Germline CDR1 is SGHKS and CDR2 is YYEKEE (reference sequence). The CDR3 has 13 amino acids. V lost 4 bases and J lost 4, with 10 bases in between. The CDR3: CASSHSGADTQYF. The CDR3 DNA follows: TGTGCCAGCAGCCACTCGGGGGCAGATACGCAGTATTTT.

V gene TRBV5-4 combines with J gene TRBJ2-3; D might be TRBD2 (5 bases). Trimming stripped 5 bases from V and 1 base from J, with 14 bases between. The CDR3 has 15 residues. The germline V gene encodes CDR1 SGHNT and CDR2 YYREEE (reference sequence). The CDR3 sequence: CASRAQDFGTDTQYF. DNA of the CDR3: TGTGCCAGCAGGGCGCAGGACTTCGGCACAGATACGCAGTATTTT.

This clone showed up just a few times. The gene calls are TRBV19 and TRBJ1-5, with D unclear. V was shortened by 3 bases and J by 4 bases, with 7 bases between the two germline ends. CDR1 and CDR2 (germline): LNHDA, SQIVND (reference sequence). The CDR3 sequence is 13 residues long. The CDR3 region is CASSMVGNQPQHF. CDR3 DNA sequence: TGTGCCAGTAGTATGGTGGGGAATCAGCCCCAGCATTTT.

This chain joins TRBV21-1 and TRBJ2-7; the D call in the table, TRBD2, was not verified against the DNA. TRBV21-1 is recorded as a pseudogene. The CDR3 has 16 amino acids. The CDR3 here is CASKVTSGSFVYEQYF. In DNA form, the CDR3 reads TGTGCCAGCAAGGTTACCAGCGGGAGTTTCGTCTACGAGCAGTACTTC.

V gene TRBV4-1 combines with J gene TRBJ2-7, with a possible D match to TRBD2 (5 bases). Trimming pared 5 bases from V and 5 bases from J, leaving 16 bases between. The germline CDR1 and CDR2 sequences are MGHRA and YSYEKL. CDR3 length: 14 residues. The DNA of the CDR3 is TGCGCCAGCAGCGCGCGACCGGGGTCCCACGAGCAGTACTTC. Amino acids: CASSARPGSHEQYF.